One sample yielded the 8 T cell receptor beta chains listed below, sequenced in a study of cytomegalovirus exposure and HLA in healthy donors. The PCR ran on 60 Vbeta and 13 Jbeta primers. Profiling relied on immunoSEQ multiplex PCR, and the TCRdb table lists in-frame clones only, not all of them. The sample has 150,000 to 200,000 clones; the top ten hold 2.1%. The specimen sequenced was PBMCs. The receptors come from a man younger than 40 in good health and CMV-seronegative.

CDR3 amino acids: CAISASEGLQFF. The CDR3 nucleotides read TGTGCCATCAGTGCCTCTGAGGGCCTACAGTTCTTC. V and J are TRBV10-3 and TRBJ2-1; TRBD2 is a possible D gene (5 bases). CDR1 and CDR2 (germline): ENHRY, SYGVKD. V dropped 4 bases and J dropped 13 bases, with 14 bases sitting between them. The CDR3 totals 12 residues.

V usage is TRBV11-2 and J usage is TRBJ2-7; 12 bases are a match to TRBD2. Germline CDR1 SGHAT, CDR2 FQNNGV. The CDR3 has 16 amino acids. J lost 3 bases, V lost 1 base, and 4 bases had no gene match. DNA for the CDR3: TGTGCCAGCAGCTTAGGTGGACTAGCGGGAAACTACGAGCAGTACTTC. Translated: CASSLGGLAGNYEQYF.

V and J are TRBV28 and TRBJ1-1; D perhaps matches TRBD1 (6 bases). Germline lookup yields CDR1 MDHEN and CDR2 SYDVKM. V was clipped by 6 bases and J by 3 bases, with 8 bases between them. The CDR3 has 12 amino acids. This chain's CDR3 is CASSTGHTEAFF. The CDR3 nucleotides are TGTGCCAGCAGCACAGGGCACACTGAAGCTTTCTTT.

The chain couples TRBV10-2 to TRBJ1-3, with 8 bases lining up with TRBD1. This CDR3 is built from 14 residues. The germline gives CDR1 WSHSY, CDR2 SAAADI. The V segment lost 6 bases and the J segment 4 bases; nucleotides outside the gene matches: 5. The CDR3 sequence is CASRGTGEGNTIYF. The CDR3 DNA is TGCGCCAGCAGAGGGACAGGAGAGGGAAACACCATATATTTT.

The V and J genes are TRBV5-4 and TRBJ1-1, with a tentative D call TRBD1 (5 bases). The CDR3 extends over 13 amino acids. Germline CDR1 reads SGHNT; CDR2 reads YYREEE (reference sequence). Trimming cost V 4 bases and J 4 bases, with 11 bases left between them. CDR3 DNA: TGTGCCAGCAGCGCCTCGGGGGGCACTGAAGCTTTCTTT. Translation: CASSASGGTEAFF. Using reference TRBV5-4 and TRBJ1-1 for the parts outside the CDR3, the full variable domain is ETGVTQSPTHLIKTRGQQVTLRCSSQSGHNTVSWYQQALGQGPQFIFQYYREEENGRGNFPPRFSGLQFPNYSSELNVNALELDDSALYLCASSASGGTEAFFGQGTRLTVV.

J is TRBJ2-2 and V is TRBV7-8, with TRBD2 identical over 10 bases. The CDR3 length is 16 residues. Trimming at V came to 5 bases and at J to 6 bases, leaving 9 bases not matched to a gene. Per the germline V gene, CDR1 is SGHVS and CDR2 is FQNEAQ. The CDR3: CASSVESGRAAGELFF. As DNA, the CDR3 is TGTGCCAGCAGCGTAGAAAGCGGGAGGGCCGCCGGGGAGCTGTTTTTT.

CDR3 sequence (DNA): TGTGCCAGTAGTCCCCGAGGCGGGATTAACTACGAGCAGTACTTC. Translation gives CASSPRGGINYEQYF. The J gene is TRBJ2-5, the V gene TRBV19, with a possible D match to TRBD2 (6 bases). With the DNA end fitting TRBJ2-7 better, the J assignment may be wrong. The CDR3 spans 15 residues. CDR1 is LNHDA, CDR2 SQIVND, per germline (reference sequence).

The chain carries TRBV7-2 and TRBJ2-1; no reliable D call. The CDR3 contains 13 residues. Trimming took 5 bases from V and 5 from J, leaving 10 bases between them. CDR1 SGHTA and CDR2 FQGNSA come from the germline V gene. The CDR3 DNA reads TGTGCCAGCAGCCTAAGTCTAGACAATGAGCAGTTCTTC. Its translation: CASSLSLDNEQFF.